These 5 T cell receptor beta chains came from one sample sequenced in a study of identical twins. From the 5' RACE reads, TCRdb called clonotypes with MiXCR, one entry per CDR3 protein. The sample holds a few hundred thousand distinct CDR3 sequences; 7.5% to 10% are singletons and the top ten take approximately 3.2%. The same data also went into a second study, on yellow fever vaccine responses in identical twins.

Sequenced: PBMCs. The origin of the receptors is a woman aged 18-30 years in good health.

This clonotype appeared many times. The chain combines TRBV20-1 with TRBJ1-1; 7 nucleotides agree with TRBD1. CDR3 length: 14 residues. V was clipped by 0 bases and J by 3 bases; unmatched bases: 4. The germline V gene encodes CDR1 DFQATT and CDR2 SNEGSKA (reference sequence). This CDR3 reads CSAREGRGYTEAFF. CDR3 coding DNA: TGCAGTGCTAGAGAGGGCAGGGGGTACACTGAAGCTTTCTTT.

A few counts support this clonotype. The CDR3 DNA follows: TGCAGCGTTGACGGGGATTATAGCTCCTACAATGAGCAGTTCTTC. As protein: CSVDGDYSSYNEQFF. The V call is TRBV29-1, the J call TRBJ2-1; TRBD2 might be the D (5 bases). Germline V gene data show CDR1 as SQVTM and CDR2 as ANQGSEA. The CDR3 runs to 15 residues. Trimming took off 3 bases at V and 0 bases at J, with 12 bases between the two ends.

The chain combines TRBV11-3 with TRBJ1-1; 8 nucleotides align to TRBD1. J lost 7 bases, V lost 1 base, and 5 bases had no gene match. CDR1 is SGHNT, CDR2 YENEEA, per germline. CDR3 size: 14 residues. The CDR3 here is CASSLVDRGYEAFF. CDR3 sequence (DNA): TGTGCCAGCAGCTTAGTTGACAGGGGATATGAAGCTTTCTTT.

This chain connects TRBV2 to TRBJ2-7, with D possibly called TRBD1 or TRBD2 (5 bases each). The CDR3 is made up of 14 amino acids. V shed 6 bases and J shed 5 bases, with 17 bases lying between them. CDR1 and CDR2 from the germline V gene are SNHLY and FYNNEI. Written as DNA, the CDR3 is TGTGCCAGCAGACCCGGGACGACTAAGGACGAGCAGTACTTC. This translates into CASRPGTTKDEQYF.

The chain couples TRBV15 to TRBJ2-7, with 11 positions matching TRBD2. This CDR3 spans 15 amino acids. V trimming: 3 bases; J trimming: 3 bases; junction bases outside the gene matches: 4. CDR1 is LNHNV, CDR2 YYDKDF, per germline (reference sequence). DNA of the CDR3: TGTGCCACCAGCAGGGGGCTAGCGGGAGGCTACGAGCAGTACTTC. Protein product: CATSRGLAGGYEQYF.